This T cell receptor beta chain was sequenced during a study of T cell repertoires in cytomegalovirus infection. Study information: Both a matching HLA type and CMV infection were indicated by public TCR beta signatures.

The CDR3 totals 14 residues. V was clipped by 6 bases and J by 7 bases; unmatched bases: 6. General study points: Adding up the frequency of public TCR beta families identified people who carried CMV plus the relevant HLA. Dominating the ex vivo response were HLA-C-restricted CMV-specific TCR beta clonotypes.

TCRdb re-analysed the reads in MiXCR, keeping a single row per CDR3 protein. The top ten clones hold under 3% of a sample with about 740,000 distinct CDR3 sequences, roughly 36% of them seen once. Notes on this clonotype: Its target is not known.

This chain uses TRBV12-3 or TRBV12-4 with TRBJ1-6, with 7 nucleotides matching TRBD1. This clonotype was sampled from a human donor in good health (CMV status not recorded). Some clones in this sample may be carry-over from other donors' samples. The specimen sequenced was PBMCs. CDR3 sequence reads: CASRPRGANSPLHF. CDR3 nucleotides: TGTGCCAGCAGACCCAGGGGGGCGAATTCACCCCTCCACTTT.